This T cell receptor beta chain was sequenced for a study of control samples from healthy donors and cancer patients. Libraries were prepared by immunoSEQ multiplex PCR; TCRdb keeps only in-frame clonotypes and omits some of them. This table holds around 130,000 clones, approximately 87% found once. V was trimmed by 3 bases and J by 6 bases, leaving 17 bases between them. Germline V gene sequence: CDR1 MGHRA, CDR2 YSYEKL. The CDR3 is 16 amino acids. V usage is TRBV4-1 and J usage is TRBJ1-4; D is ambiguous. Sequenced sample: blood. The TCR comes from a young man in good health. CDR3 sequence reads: CASSHARRGEDEKLFF. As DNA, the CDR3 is TGCGCCAGCAGCCATGCAAGGAGAGGAGAGGATGAAAAACTGTTTTTT.